This T cell receptor beta chain stems from a study of blood T cells in healthy people across ages (dated by TCRdb to 2013 to 2016). Notes on the research overall: In model experiments, template switching captured about one uniquely barcoded TCR beta cDNA molecule for every two T cells. To avoid experimental bias, donors of different ages were randomly spread across the sequencing lanes. The donors were split into four age groups: young (average around 16 years), middle-aged (39), aged (about 56) and long-lived (approximately 80). The study measured age-related changes in TCR beta repertoire diversity using deep sequencing normalized with unique cDNA molecular identifiers. For two donors (one aged 18 to 30 and one aged 80 or older), the study analyzed two additional independent replicas of 1 million unique cDNA reads from the same blood draw.

Systemically healthy Caucasian individuals from Russia, 39 in total and aged about 6 to 90 years, were included as donors. Around 10 milliliters of peripheral blood were collected from each donor into EDTA-treated Vacutainer tubes. Ficoll-Paque density-gradient centrifugation was used to isolate PBMCs, with at least 6 million obtained per sample. Trizol reagent was used to extract total RNA from the PBMCs, yielding at least 6 micrograms per sample. For every donor, an aliquot of PBMCs went through flow cytometry to measure the percentages of naive CD45RAhigh/CD27high T cells. The library was obtained by 5' RACE. The sequencer listed for this sample is Illumina HiSeq 2500. A second PCR of about 6 to 12 cycles was run with a J-beta primer mix and a sample-barcoded 5' primer. A template-switch 5' adaptor carrying 12 random nucleotides introduced a unique molecular identifier onto each TCR beta cDNA molecule. Each sample yielded at least 2.5 million CDR3-containing paired-end reads. First-strand cDNA was synthesized from all RNA with the Mint cDNA synthesis kit, primed by a TRBC-specific oligonucleotide. After uracil-DNA glycosylase treatment, a first 18-cycle PCR used universal primers M1SS and BC2_uni_R on all cDNA. The study's processing was this. For normalization, 1 million high-quality reads were randomly selected from each sample, with every read carrying a distinct molecular identifier. Instead of being binned into consensus sequences, reads that shared molecular identifiers were thrown out. MiTCR, run with a Q25 quality threshold and the strictest error-elimination algorithm, handled CDR3 identification, clonotype clustering and error correction. Lower-bound total TCR beta diversity was estimated with a nonparametric unseen species model using Euler transformation. Clones were called with MiXCR by TCRdb after fastp trimmed the public reads at Q25, and only in-frame beta chains were retained. A single entry per CDR3 protein holds the most common genes and DNA from its merged rows. What appears here as the V and J calls and clone size reflects TCRdb's work, not the paper's. Counted in this sample were about 1.8 million distinct CDR3 sequences; about 49% of them appeared once. In total, the top ten clones hold roughly 2.1% of the sample.

Of note for this clonotype: Its target antigen remains unknown. Nothing much larger sits one base from this clone, and base qualities are not available.

Overall study results and their limits: Compared with the aged group, more naive CD4+ T cells, fewer expanded clones and increased TCR diversity were shown by the long-lived group, suggesting age selection. Estimates of total diversity based on one million sequenced T cells were considered lower bounds and underestimates. As age increased, observed TCR beta diversity per million T cells dropped in a roughly linear way, and a significant reduction was already evident by age around 41. Donor CMV infection status was unknown, potentially confounding age-related changes in expanded clonotypes. Bulk unsorted PBMC profiling prevented conclusive comparison of naive and antigen-experienced compartments. Observed TCR beta diversity correlated strongly with the percentage of naive T cells measured by flow cytometry.

The sequenced sample consisted of blood. This clonotype originated in a woman aged 35 to 49 in good health.

CDR3 loop: CSARIAGIFDEQYF. The sequenced DNA: TGCAGTGCTAGAATAGCGGGGATTTTTGACGAGCAGTACTTC. Here the chain combines TRBV20-1 and TRBJ2-7; 8 junctional bases match TRBD2. CDR1 DFQATT and CDR2 SNEGSKA were looked up in the germline V gene (reference sequence). From its cysteine to its phenylalanine, the CDR3 spans 14 amino acids. Of the read, only the CDR3 DNA is kept; its 42 bases are in frame from base 1. Trimming leaves V shorter by 2 bases and J shorter by 5 bases, with the junction holding 8 bases beyond the gene matches.